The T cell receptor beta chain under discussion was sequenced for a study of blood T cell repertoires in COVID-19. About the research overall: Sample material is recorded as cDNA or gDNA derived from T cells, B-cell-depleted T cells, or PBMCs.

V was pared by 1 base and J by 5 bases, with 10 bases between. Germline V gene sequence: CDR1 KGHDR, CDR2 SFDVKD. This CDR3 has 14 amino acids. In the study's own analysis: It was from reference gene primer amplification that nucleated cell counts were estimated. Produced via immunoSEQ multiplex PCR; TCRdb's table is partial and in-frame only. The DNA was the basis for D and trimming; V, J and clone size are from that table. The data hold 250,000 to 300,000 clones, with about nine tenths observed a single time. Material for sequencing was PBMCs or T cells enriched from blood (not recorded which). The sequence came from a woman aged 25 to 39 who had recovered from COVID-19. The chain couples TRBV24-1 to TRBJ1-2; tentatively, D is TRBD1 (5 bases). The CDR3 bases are TGTGCCACCAGTGATTTCGGCAGGGCTTATGGCTACACCTTC. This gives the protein CATSDFGRAYGYTF.